These 10 T cell receptor beta chains were sequenced from one sample in a study of cytomegalovirus exposure and HLA in healthy donors. With 60 Vbeta and 13 Jbeta primers, the PCR was carried out. Libraries were prepared by immunoSEQ multiplex PCR; TCRdb keeps only in-frame clonotypes and omits some of them. Here the sample spans about 160,000 clones, approximately 78% being singletons. The sequenced sample consisted of PBMCs. These receptors were obtained from a girl aged 2 to 9 in good health and CMV-seropositive.

The rearrangement links TRBV4-1 to TRBJ2-1, with TRBD1 as a possible D gene (5 bases). The CDR3 runs to 12 residues. Trimming took off 0 bases at V and 9 bases at J, with 6 bases between the two ends. Germline V gene lookup returns CDR1 MGHRA and CDR2 YSYEKL. The CDR3, as DNA: TGCGCCAGCAGCCAAGATAGGGGTGAGCAGTTCTTC. Residues: CASSQDRGEQFF.

The chain employs TRBV30 and TRBJ2-1; possibly TRBD1 for D (5 bases). The length of the CDR3 is 14 residues. Trimming removed 0 bases from V and 5 bases from J, with 11 bases in between. CDR1 and CDR2 from the germline V gene are GTSNPN and SVGIG (reference sequence). CDR3 in amino acids: CAWSVPPGNNEQFF. The DNA for the CDR3 is TGTGCCTGGAGTGTACCCCCAGGGAACAATGAGCAGTTCTTC.

The chain is built from TRBV10-3 and TRBJ2-7; 9 bases align to TRBD1. J was trimmed by 3 bases and V by 5 bases; bases with no gene match: 5. Germline V lookup: CDR1 ENHRY, CDR2 SYGVKD. The CDR3 sequence is 14 residues long. CDR3 region: CAISRTGANYEQYF. The CDR3 DNA follows: TGTGCCATCAGTAGGACAGGGGCCAACTACGAGCAGTACTTC.

The V gene is TRBV30, the J gene TRBJ2-7; tentatively, D is TRBD2 (6 bases). The CDR3 is 13 residues long. From germline, CDR1 is GTSNPN and CDR2 SVGIG (reference sequence). The V end was cut by 4 bases, the J end by 3 bases, with 13 bases between. This CDR3 reads CAWIEPGSYEQYF. For the CDR3, the DNA is TGTGCCTGGATCGAACCCGGGAGCTACGAGCAGTACTTC. Filled out from reference TRBV30 and TRBJ2-7, the complete variable domain reads SQTIHQWPATLVQPVGSPLSLECTVEGTSNPNLYWYRQAAGRGLQLLFYSVGIGQISSEVPQNLSASRPQDRQFILSSKKLLLSDSGFYLCAWIEPGSYEQYFGPGTRLTVT.

The chain joins TRBV7-2 to TRBJ2-1; 13 positions agree with TRBD2. J gave up 7 bases and V 4 bases, and 7 bases lay outside the gene matches. The CDR3 consists of 16 residues. Germline assignment: CDR1 SGHTA and CDR2 FQGNSA. Written as DNA, the CDR3 is TGTGCCAGCAGCTACCCCGGGACTAGCGGGAAGAATGAGCAGTTCTTC. It specifies CASSYPGTSGKNEQFF.

The rearrangement joins TRBV14 to TRBJ1-2; D not certain. Germline-derived CDR1 and CDR2 are SGHDN and FVKESK. The CDR3 sequence is 13 residues long. V was trimmed by 2 bases and J by 3 bases, leaving 7 bases between them. CDR3 DNA: TGTGCCAGCAGCCAATATCAGGACTATGGCTACACCTTC. This encodes CASSQYQDYGYTF.

The rearrangement uses TRBV4-2 and TRBJ1-5, with unresolved D. V was cut by 2 bases and J by 9 bases, with 17 bases left in between. The CDR3 is 15 residues long. The germline V gene encodes CDR1 LGHNA and CDR2 YNFKEQ. As DNA, the CDR3 is TGTGCCAGCAGCCAAATACCTGGACTGACGTGGCCCCAGCATTTT. Translated, it gives CASSQIPGLTWPQHF.

This sequence joins TRBV11-2 and TRBJ2-7; 7 bases fit TRBD1. Germline V gene sequence: CDR1 SGHAT, CDR2 FQNNGV. The V and J ends lost 1 base and 8 bases, in that order; junction bases with no gene match: 8. The CDR3 length is 14 residues. The CDR3, as DNA: TGTGCCAGCAGCTTAGTAGGGGGCTCGTCGCAGCAGTACTTC. Translation: CASSLVGGSSQQYF.

The chain links TRBV5-1 to TRBJ1-4, with D perhaps matching TRBD1 (5 bases). Germline loops: CDR1 SGHRS, CDR2 YFSETQ. The V gene lost 0 bases and the J gene lost 5 bases, with 14 bases spanning the gap. The CDR3 is 16 amino acids. The CDR3: CASSLAMARVNEKLFF. CDR3 DNA: TGCGCCAGCAGCTTGGCCATGGCCAGGGTAAATGAAAAACTGTTTTTT. Full variable domain (outside the CDR3, taken from reference TRBV5-1 and TRBJ1-4): KAGVTQTPRYLIKTRGQQVTLSCSPISGHRSVSWYQQTPGQGLQFLFEYFSETQRNKGNFPGRFSGRQFSNSRSEMNVSTLELGDSALYLCASSLAMARVNEKLFFGSGTQLSVL.

The V gene is TRBV7-9, the J gene TRBJ1-2; D is perhaps TRBD1 (6 bases). Per the germline V gene, CDR1 is SEHNR and CDR2 is FQNEAQ (reference sequence). There are 15 residues in the CDR3. Trimming stripped 1 base from V and 8 bases from J, with 17 bases between. CDR3 residues: CASSLEVATGGGYTF. The CDR3 coding sequence is TGTGCCAGCAGCTTAGAGGTGGCAACGGGGGGCGGCTACACCTTC. Drawing the rest from reference TRBV7-9 and TRBJ1-2, the complete variable domain is DTGVSQNPRHKITKRGQNVTFRCDPISEHNRLYWYRQTLGQGPEFLTYFQNEAQLEKSRLLSDRFSAERPKGSFSTLEIQRTEQGDSAMYLCASSLEVATGGGYTFGSGTRLTVV.